This entry is about one T cell receptor beta chain. Newly diagnosed patients aged 18 to 65 had hyperthyroidism of under 2 months' duration. Criteria for exclusion of patients were uncontrolled infection, other autoimmune disease, pregnancy or lactation. Clinicians diagnosed patients from clinical symptoms, serum thyroxine and TRAb, thyroid ultrasound and orbital computed tomography. These data are taken from a study of T cells in Graves' hyperthyroidism and ophthalmopathy. RNA transcripts gave rise to amplified TCR beta CDR3 regions. First-round RT-PCR of the TCR CDR3 relied on the HTBI primer set. One entry per CDR3 protein results from TCRdb running MiXCR on the multiplex PCR reads. The sample has hundreds of thousands of distinct CDR3 sequences; around 39% are singletons. In germline, CDR1 is MGHRA, CDR2 YSYEKL. The CDR3 totals 16 residues. Trimming cost V 0 bases and J 2 bases, with 13 bases left between them.

V and J are TRBV4-1 and TRBJ2-5; either TRBD1 or TRBD2 may supply D (5 bases each). What was sequenced was blood. This TCR derives from a man between 18 and 35 years old with Graves' hyperthyroidism. Written as DNA, the CDR3 is TGCGCCAGCAGCCAAGATGGGGACGTCTTACAAGAGACCCAGTACTTC. It translates to CASSQDGDVLQETQYF.